This entry describes one T cell receptor (beta chain). No antigen is known for it. The study ran its PCR with 60 Vbeta and 13 Jbeta primers. Measured with immunoSEQ multiplex PCR; TCRdb has only the in-frame clones, and not every one. The sample holds 120,000 or so clones, over 60% seen once. The data originate from a study of cytomegalovirus exposure and HLA in healthy donors. Study-wide points: Roughly uniform depth of sequencing across donors was assumed in presence/absence analyses. Per a prior analysis, the majority of TCR beta V segments were productive roughly 87% or roughly 30% of the time. Researchers reported that a few CMV-associated chains were confirmed in vitro as CMV antigen-specific.

V was clipped by 0 bases and J by 4 bases, with 10 bases between them. Germline V gene lookup returns CDR1 LGHNA and CDR2 YNFKEQ. The CDR3 is made up of 14 amino acids. This receptor was obtained from a man aged 30 to 45 in good health and CMV-seropositive. The sequenced material came from PBMCs. The chain couples TRBV4-2 to TRBJ2-7; possible D gene TRBD1, 6 bases. Written as DNA, the CDR3 is TGTGCCAGCAGCCAAGAGGACAGATATTACGAGCAGTACTTC. Encoded protein: CASSQEDRYYEQYF.